Shown below are 3 T cell receptor beta chains from a single sample sequenced in a study of shared clonotypes between healthy human individuals. CD8 cells classed as naive were CD45RO-negative and positively selected for CCR7, excluding terminally differentiated effector memory CD45RA+ cells. Clones were read by immunoSEQ multiplex PCR, and TCRdb kept only the in-frame ones, dropping some. The table lists approximately 2,200,000 clones, about 92% of them singletons, with roughly 1.8% in the top ten. Material: naive CD8+ T cells from PBMCs. These TCRs come from a man aged 18 to 35 in good health. Some clones in this sample may be carry-over from other donors' samples.

The chain couples TRBV19 to TRBJ1-3; D is ambiguous. The length of the CDR3 is 15 residues. V dropped 3 bases and J dropped 0 bases, with 9 bases sitting between them. The germline V gene encodes CDR1 LNHDA and CDR2 SQIVND (reference sequence). The CDR3 protein is CASSMGTASGNTIYF. The CDR3 nucleotides are TGTGCCAGTAGTATGGGCACCGCCTCTGGAAACACCATATATTTT.

This chain links TRBV5-5 with TRBJ2-7, with TRBD2 identical over 13 bases. V was pared by 4 bases and J by 5 bases, with 12 bases of the junction left unmatched. Per the germline V gene, CDR1 is SGHKS and CDR2 is YYEKEE (reference sequence). The CDR3 is made up of 17 amino acids. The CDR3 protein is CASSPGLAGPLLDEQYF. In DNA form, the CDR3 reads TGTGCCAGCAGCCCGGGACTAGCGGGACCCCTCTTGGACGAGCAGTACTTC.

Points on this clone: Distinct nucleotide sequences in the sample also encode this CDR3. The chain joins TRBV6-1 to TRBJ1-1; unclear D gene. The V end lost 7 bases, the J end lost 1 base, and 4 bases lay between the germline ends. Germline CDR1 and CDR2: MNHNS and SASEGT. The CDR3 has 11 residues. The CDR3 sequence: CASTRNTEAFF. CDR3 DNA sequence: TGTGCCAGCACTAGGAACACTGAAGCTTTCTTT.